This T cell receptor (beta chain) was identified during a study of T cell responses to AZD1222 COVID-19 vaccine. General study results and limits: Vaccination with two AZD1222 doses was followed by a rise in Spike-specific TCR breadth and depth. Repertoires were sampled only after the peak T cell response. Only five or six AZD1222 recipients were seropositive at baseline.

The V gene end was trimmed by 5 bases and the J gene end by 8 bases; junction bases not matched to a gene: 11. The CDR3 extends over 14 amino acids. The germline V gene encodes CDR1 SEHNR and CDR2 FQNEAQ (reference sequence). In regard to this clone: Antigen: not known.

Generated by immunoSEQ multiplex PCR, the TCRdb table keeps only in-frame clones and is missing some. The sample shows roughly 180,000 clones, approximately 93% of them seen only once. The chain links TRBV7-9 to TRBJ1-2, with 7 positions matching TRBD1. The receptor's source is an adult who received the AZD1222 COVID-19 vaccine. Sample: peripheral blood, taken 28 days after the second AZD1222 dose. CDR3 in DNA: TGTGCCAGCAGCACGGACAGGAGGGGACCGGGCTACACCTTC. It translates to CASSTDRRGPGYTF.